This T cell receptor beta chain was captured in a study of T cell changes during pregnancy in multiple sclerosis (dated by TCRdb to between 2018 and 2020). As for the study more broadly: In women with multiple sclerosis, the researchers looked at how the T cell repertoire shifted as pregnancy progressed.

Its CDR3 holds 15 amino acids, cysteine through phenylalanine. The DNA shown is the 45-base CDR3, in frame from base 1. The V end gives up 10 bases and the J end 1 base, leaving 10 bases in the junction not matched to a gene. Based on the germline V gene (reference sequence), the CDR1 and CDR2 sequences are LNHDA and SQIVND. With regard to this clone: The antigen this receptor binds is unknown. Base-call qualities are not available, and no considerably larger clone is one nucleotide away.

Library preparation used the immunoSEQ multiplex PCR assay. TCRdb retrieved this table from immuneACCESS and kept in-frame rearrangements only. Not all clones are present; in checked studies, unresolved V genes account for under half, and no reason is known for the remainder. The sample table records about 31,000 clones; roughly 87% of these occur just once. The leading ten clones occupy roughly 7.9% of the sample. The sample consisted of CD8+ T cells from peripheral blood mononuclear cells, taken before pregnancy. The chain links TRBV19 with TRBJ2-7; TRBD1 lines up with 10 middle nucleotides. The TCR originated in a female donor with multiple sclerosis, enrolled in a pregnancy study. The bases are TGTGCCACTGCGTATAAGGGACAGGGGTCCTACGAGCAGTACTTC. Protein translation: CATAYKGQGSYEQYF.